The rows below give T cell receptor beta chains drawn from one sample of a study of blood T cell repertoires in COVID-19. Only in-frame clones appear in the TCRdb table, and some are missing; sequencing was by immunoSEQ multiplex PCR. The data hold approximately 350,000 clones, with about 86% observed a single time. The specimen sequenced was peripheral blood. The receptors shown here come from a woman in her sixties or seventies with COVID-19, enrolled during active disease. The CDR3 runs from the conserved cysteine through the conserved F or W. The D gene is left open where the match is weak. Only some rows state a clone size, as once, few, many or a class for expanded clones.

J: TRBJ1-1; V: TRBV14; D: TRBD1; size: .; DNA: TGTGCCAGCAGCACGACAGGGGCGGTTGAAGCTTTCTTT; CDR3: CASSTTGAVEAFF
J: TRBJ1-1; V: TRBV11-1; D: TRBD1; size: .; DNA: TGTGCCAGCAGAGGCAGACAGGGAGCTGAAGCTTTCTTT; CDR3: CASRGRQGAEAFF
J: TRBJ2-3; V: TRBV10-1; D: TRBD2; size: .; DNA: TGCGCCAGCGAAAGGACTAGGGGTGCGGCAGATACGCAGTATTTT; CDR3: CASERTRGAADTQYF
J: TRBJ1-6; V: TRBV16; D: TRBD1; size: .; DNA: TGTGCCAGCAGCCAATGGACAGGGAATTCACCCCTCCACTTT; CDR3: CASSQWTGNSPLHF
J: TRBJ1-2; V: TRBV27; D: .; size: .; DNA: TGTGCCAGCAGTTCTGGCAGGGTCCCCTCTACTAACTATGGCTACACCTTC; CDR3: CASSSGRVPSTNYGYTF
J: TRBJ2-7; V: TRBV6-2/TRBV6-3; D: .; size: .; DNA: TGTGCCAGCAGTTACCGGACTAACTACGAGCAGTACTTC; CDR3: CASSYRTNYEQYF
J: TRBJ2-1; V: TRBV7-3; D: TRBD2; size: .; DNA: TGTGCCAGCAGTCCCACCGGGACTAGTGGGTACAATGAGCAGTTCTTC; CDR3: CASSPTGTSGYNEQFF
J: TRBJ2-5; V: TRBV19; D: .; size: .; DNA: TGTGCCAGTAGCTCGGCGGGGCCCAGGAAGACCCAGTACTTC; CDR3: CASSSAGPRKTQYF
J: TRBJ2-2; V: TRBV6-5; D: .; size: .; DNA: TGTGCCAGCAGGGGCCAGGGATATACCGGGGAGCTGTTTTTT; CDR3: CASRGQGYTGELFF
J: TRBJ1-3; V: TRBV24-1; D: .; size: few; DNA: TGTGCCACCAGTGATTCCCGGGACACCGGTAACACCATATATTTT; CDR3: CATSDSRDTGNTIYF
J: TRBJ2-7; V: TRBV6-5; D: TRBD1; size: .; DNA: TGTGCCAGCAGTTATCTCAACACAGGGGGCAGGGAGCAGTACTTC; CDR3: CASSYLNTGGREQYF
J: TRBJ2-7; V: TRBV5-6; D: TRBD1; size: .; DNA: TGTGCCAGCAGCGACAGGGGGAGCTCCTACGAGCAGTACTTC; CDR3: CASSDRGSSYEQYF
J: TRBJ1-2; V: TRBV6-5; D: .; size: .; DNA: TGTGCCAGCAGGACGGGGGAAGGCTACACCTTC; CDR3: CASRTGEGYTF
J: TRBJ1-1; V: TRBV7-8; D: .; size: .; DNA: TGTGCCAGCAGCTTTGTGGGAGTACGGAACACTGAAGCTTTCTTT; CDR3: CASSFVGVRNTEAFF
J: TRBJ2-1; V: TRBV5-1; D: .; size: .; DNA: TGCGCCAGCAGCTTGGAAGGGGCGTCGTACAATGAGCAGTTCTTC; CDR3: CASSLEGASYNEQFF
J: TRBJ2-1; V: TRBV7-9; D: .; size: .; DNA: TGTGCCAGCAGCTTAGTAGGGGGATGGAATGAGCAGTTCTTC; CDR3: CASSLVGGWNEQFF
J: TRBJ2-5; V: TRBV19; D: .; size: .; DNA: TGTGCCAGTAGTATCGGAGACGGGCAAGAGACCCAGTACTTC; CDR3: CASSIGDGQETQYF
J: TRBJ1-2; V: TRBV19; D: TRBD1; size: .; DNA: TGTGCCAGTACCCCGACAGGGGCTAACTATGGCTACACCTTC; CDR3: CASTPTGANYGYTF
J: TRBJ1-5; V: TRBV6-2/TRBV6-3; D: TRBD1; size: .; DNA: TGTGCCAGCAGTATCACTAGGACAGGGGGCAATCAGCCCCAGCATTTT; CDR3: CASSITRTGGNQPQHF
J: TRBJ2-3; V: TRBV5-1; D: .; size: once; DNA: TGCGCCAGCAGCCCCCTGGGGGGGGCAGCAGATACGCAGTATTTT; CDR3: CASSPLGGAADTQYF